The rows below give T cell receptor beta chains drawn from one sample of a study of cytomegalovirus exposure and HLA in healthy donors. Assay: immunoSEQ multiplex PCR; the TCRdb copy retains only in-frame clones and omits some. The sample records 60,000 to 80,000 clones, roughly three quarters being singletons. Material for sequencing was PBMCs. The receptor set was obtained from a woman in her twenties or thirties in good health and CMV-seronegative. Both conserved end residues are part of each CDR3. A D gene is named only where the DNA matches it firmly. Only some rows state a clone size, as once, few, many or a class for expanded clones.

>15|NA|NA|TRBV6-5|TRBJ2-2
CASSNSDSNTGGLFF
TGTGCCAGCAGTAATTCGGACTCAAACACCGGGGGGCTGTTTTTT
>13|NA|NA|TRBV14|TRBJ1-1
CASSYGGATEAFF
TGTGCCAGCAGCTACGGGGGTGCCACTGAAGCTTTCTTT
>15|TRBD1|NA|TRBV5-1|TRBJ1-1
CASSPGTGMGSEAFF
TGCGCCAGCAGCCCTGGGACAGGGATGGGTAGCGAAGCTTTCTTT
>13|NA|NA|TRBV7-6|TRBJ2-2
CASSPGVGGELFF
TGTGCCAGCAGCCCCGGGGTCGGCGGGGAGCTGTTTTTT
>14|NA|NA|TRBV6-5|TRBJ2-7
CASSYSPGAYEQYF
TGTGCCAGCAGTTACTCTCCGGGAGCCTACGAGCAGTACTTC
>15|TRBD2|NA|TRBV2|TRBJ2-2
CASTGLAGLTGELFF
TGTGCCAGCACCGGACTAGCGGGCCTCACCGGGGAGCTGTTTTTT
>16|NA|NA|TRBV7-9|TRBJ1-1
CASNQAWELMNTEAFF
TGTGCCAGCAACCAAGCCTGGGAGCTTATGAACACTGAAGCTTTCTTT
>15|NA|NA|TRBV6-6|TRBJ1-5
CASSLWGPGEQPQHF
TGTGCCAGCAGTCTTTGGGGGCCCGGAGAACAGCCCCAGCATTTT
>13|TRBD2|once|TRBV19|TRBJ2-3
CASSMGLADTQYF
TGTGCCAGTAGTATGGGACTAGCAGATACGCAGTATTTT
>14|TRBD1|few|TRBV9|TRBJ2-3
CASSVGTGPDTQYF
TGTGCCAGCAGCGTAGGGACAGGGCCAGATACGCAGTATTTT
>13|NA|NA|TRBV30|TRBJ2-3
CAWVTTSTDTQYF
TGTGCCTGGGTCACCACTAGCACAGATACGCAGTATTTT
>14|NA|NA|TRBV5-1|TRBJ2-3
CASSLLSSTDTQYF
TGCGCCAGCAGCTTGTTATCTAGCACAGATACGCAGTATTTT
>15|TRBD2|NA|TRBV7-2|TRBJ2-1
CASSLSSGGGNEQFF
TGTGCCAGCAGTCTTTCTAGCGGGGGGGGCAATGAGCAGTTCTTC
>14|NA|NA|TRBV19|TRBJ1-1
CASSIVPGNTEAFF
TGTGCCAGTAGTATAGTACCGGGGAACACTGAAGCTTTCTTT
>15|NA|NA|TRBV9|TRBJ2-3
CASSVGLTSTDTQYF
TGTGCCAGCAGCGTAGGCCTTACTAGCACAGATACGCAGTATTTT
>15|NA|NA|TRBV7-8|TRBJ1-5
CASSLDGVPNQPQHF
TGTGCCAGCAGCTTAGACGGGGTTCCTAATCAGCCCCAGCATTTT
>16|NA|NA|TRBV7-9|TRBJ2-1
CASSLGQGIGYNEQFF
TGTGCCAGCAGCTTAGGCCAGGGGATAGGTTACAATGAGCAGTTCTTC
>15|TRBD1|once|TRBV28|TRBJ1-2
CASSSPGQGADGYTF
TGTGCCAGCAGTTCCCCGGGACAGGGGGCGGATGGCTACACCTTC
>13|NA|NA|TRBV6-4|TRBJ1-1
CASKVRENTEAFF
TGTGCCAGCAAGGTCAGGGAGAACACTGAAGCTTTCTTT
>15|NA|NA|TRBV6-1|TRBJ1-3
CASSSLLSSGNTIYF
TGTGCCAGCAGTTCCCTACTGAGCTCTGGAAACACCATATATTTT
>17|TRBD2|NA|TRBV5-1|TRBJ2-1
CASSPASWGGSYNEQFF
TGCGCCAGCAGCCCGGCATCGTGGGGGGGGTCCTACAATGAGCAGTTCTTC
>15|NA|NA|TRBV7-2|TRBJ1-1
CASSPLSRGDTEAFF
TGTGCCAGCAGCCCCCTCTCACGGGGGGACACTGAAGCTTTCTTT
>16|TRBD2|once|TRBV18|TRBJ2-5
CASSRRLAGISETQYF
TGTGCCAGCTCACGTCGACTAGCGGGAATATCAGAGACCCAGTACTTC
>15|TRBD2|NA|TRBV6-6|TRBJ2-5
CASDPSGGAQETQYF
TGTGCCAGCGATCCTAGCGGGGGGGCCCAAGAGACCCAGTACTTC
>15|TRBD2|NA|TRBV19|TRBJ2-1
CASRIAGGPNNEQFF
TGTGCCAGTAGAATAGCGGGAGGGCCCAACAATGAGCAGTTCTTC
>15|TRBD2|NA|TRBV6-4|TRBJ2-1
CASSAGLAGLNEQFF
TGTGCCAGCAGCGCGGGACTAGCGGGGCTCAATGAGCAGTTCTTC
>15|NA|NA|TRBV4-2|TRBJ2-7
CASSQEGDHAYEQYF
TGTGCCAGCAGCCAAGAAGGAGATCATGCCTACGAGCAGTACTTC
>15|TRBD1|NA|TRBV11-2|TRBJ2-3
CASSPGQGGVDTQYF
TGTGCCAGCAGTCCCGGACAGGGGGGAGTAGATACGCAGTATTTT
>12|NA|NA|TRBV29-1|TRBJ2-6
CSVAGGANVLTF
TGCAGCGTTGCAGGGGGGGCCAACGTCCTGACTTTC
>14|TRBD1|few|TRBV5-5|TRBJ1-2
CASSLGTGSDGYTF
TGTGCCAGCAGCTTGGGGACAGGTTCGGATGGCTACACCTTC
>12|NA|once|TRBV30|TRBJ1-1
CAWSVSGSEAFF
TGTGCCTGGAGTGTAAGCGGATCTGAAGCTTTCTTT
>14|NA|NA|TRBV7-9|TRBJ2-5
CASSLADSQETQYF
TGTGCCAGCAGCTTAGCAGACAGCCAAGAGACCCAGTACTTC